What follows are 30 T cell receptor beta chains derived from one specimen sequenced in a study of regulatory T cells in long-lasting Graves disease. Time point: persistent/refractory GD, antithyroid drugs over 5 years with positive TRAb. From PBMCs, RNA was extracted and then used to make the TCR library. The TCR beta library used iRepertoire HTBI primers with Arm-PCR amplification of CDR3. TCRdb redid the calling of the multiplex PCR reads with MiXCR, one entry per CDR3 protein. There are hundreds of thousands of distinct CDR3 sequences in the sample; approximately 23% occur only once, and about 12% lies in the top ten. The specimen was peripheral blood mononuclear cells (PBMCs), collected when the disease was refractory, from a patient treated with antithyroid drugs. These receptors were collected from a female donor with Graves disease.

This clonotype was counted between two and nine times. V is TRBV30 and J is TRBJ2-7; D is perhaps TRBD1 (6 bases). Germline CDR1 reads GTSNPN; CDR2 reads SVGIG (reference sequence). The CDR3 loop spans 13 amino acids. Trimming pared 1 base from V and 1 base from J, leaving 8 bases between. CDR3 DNA sequence: TGTGCCTGGAGTGGGGACACGTCCTACGAGCAGTACTTC. Its translation is CAWSGDTSYEQYF. Full variable domain (missing parts from reference TRBV30 and TRBJ2-7): SQTIHQWPATLVQPVGSPLSLECTVEGTSNPNLYWYRQAAGRGLQLLFYSVGIGQISSEVPQNLSASRPQDRQFILSSKKLLLSDSGFYLCAWSGDTSYEQYFGPGTRLTVT.

This clonotype was counted between two and nine times. The rearrangement joins TRBV6-2 or TRBV6-3 to TRBJ1-6; D may be TRBD1 (5 bases). The germline gives CDR1 MNHEY, CDR2 SVGEGT. V lost 2 bases and J lost 9, with 14 bases in between. The CDR3 is made up of 15 amino acids. CDR3 nucleotides: TGTGCCAGCAGTTACGGAGGGGTCGGTGGTTCACCCCTCCACTTT. The encoded protein is CASSYGGVGGSPLHF.

V and J are TRBV30 and TRBJ2-1; TRBD1 matches at 7 bases. There are 15 residues in the CDR3. The ends lost 2 bases at V and 3 bases at J; junction bases unmatched: 7. Germline V lookup: CDR1 GTSNPN, CDR2 SVGIG (reference sequence). The CDR3 loop is CAWSKGQDNYNEQFF. The CDR3 DNA follows: TGTGCCTGGAGTAAAGGACAGGACAACTACAATGAGCAGTTCTTC.

In this sample, this clonotype turned up a few times. The J gene is TRBJ2-7, the V gene TRBV19; TRBD2 is a possible D gene (5 bases). There are 13 residues in the CDR3. CDR1 is LNHDA, CDR2 SQIVND, per germline (reference sequence). V was shortened by 0 bases and J by 7 bases, with 10 bases between the two germline ends. In DNA, the CDR3 is TGTGCCAGTAGTATAGATCTATCGGGGGAGCAGTACTTC. This codes for CASSIDLSGEQYF.

This clonotype was seen many times. The chain has TRBV27 and TRBJ2-7; D is ambiguous. V was clipped by 5 bases and J by 3 bases, with 8 bases between them. CDR1 is MNHEY, CDR2 SMNVEV, per germline (reference sequence). This CDR3 contains 12 residues. The CDR3 spells CASSNGNYEQYF. For the CDR3, the DNA is TGTGCCAGCAGTAACGGCAACTACGAGCAGTACTTC.

This clonotype was picked up many times. This chain joins TRBV6-2 or TRBV6-3 and TRBJ1-2; 9 bases are shared with TRBD1. The V segment lost 2 bases and the J segment 4 bases; nucleotides outside the gene matches: 5. Looked up from germline, CDR1 is MNHEY and CDR2 is SVGEGT. The CDR3 is made up of 15 amino acids. The CDR3 spells CASSYTGTGSYGYTF. The CDR3 DNA follows: TGTGCCAGCAGTTACACGGGGACAGGGAGCTATGGCTACACCTTC.

Only a few counts were recorded for this clonotype. The rearrangement links TRBV7-2 to TRBJ1-2; 12 bases fit TRBD1. Trimming took 5 bases from V and 8 from J; bases not matched to a gene: 12. The CDR3 has 16 amino acids. Germline V gene data show CDR1 as SGHTA and CDR2 as FQGNSA. The CDR3 nucleotides read TGTGCCAGCAGCCGTGATGCGGGACAGGGGGCGCGGGGCTACACCTTC. The encoded protein is CASSRDAGQGARGYTF. The full variable domain, completed using reference TRBV7-2 and TRBJ1-2, is GAGVSQSPSNKVTEKGKDVELRCDPISGHTALYWYRQSLGQGLEFLIYFQGNSAPDKSGLPSDRFSAERTGGSVSTLTIQRTQQEDSAVYLCASSRDAGQGARGYTFGSGTRLTVV.

This clonotype was found a few times. This chain connects TRBV7-3 to TRBJ1-3; 8 nucleotides line up with TRBD1. The CDR3 totals 16 residues. The V gene end was trimmed by 5 bases and the J gene end by 0 bases; junction bases not matched to a gene: 6. The germline CDR1 and CDR2 sequences are SGHTA and FQGTGA. CDR3 coding DNA: TGTGCCAGCAGCAAACAGGGGGACTACTCTGGAAACACCATATATTTT. Its protein product is CASSKQGDYSGNTIYF.

In its sample, this clonotype was seen a few times. The V and J genes are TRBV12-3 or TRBV12-4 and TRBJ1-3; D unresolved. This CDR3 is 15 amino acids long. Trimming took off 3 bases at V and 0 bases at J, with 9 bases between the two ends. The CDR3, as DNA: TGTGCCAGCAGTTTGTACGGGAACTCTGGAAACACCATATATTTT. Amino acid sequence: CASSLYGNSGNTIYF.

At least ten counts were recorded for this clonotype. The chain joins TRBV12-3 or TRBV12-4 to TRBJ2-5; 8 nucleotides match TRBD1. The junction had 4 bases not matched to a gene; V was cut back by 5 bases and J by 5 bases. The CDR3 is made up of 13 amino acids. The CDR3 nucleotides are TGTGCCAGCAGTACCCACAGGGGGGAGACCCAGTACTTC. It translates to CASSTHRGETQYF.

In this sample, this clonotype turned up a few times. The chain joins TRBV19 to TRBJ1-1, with 7 nucleotides matching TRBD1. CDR1 is LNHDA, CDR2 SQIVND, per germline (reference sequence). CDR3 length: 13 amino acids. V gave up 4 bases and J gave up 4 bases; unmatched junction bases: 3. This CDR3 is CASSRGGATEAFF. The CDR3 DNA reads TGTGCCAGTAGTAGAGGGGGCGCCACTGAAGCTTTCTTT.

This clonotype was recorded a few times. Here the CDR3 DNA reads TGTGCCAGCAGTTTGGGGACAGGGATTCCCACAGATACGCAGTATTTT. As protein: CASSLGTGIPTDTQYF. V gene TRBV28 combines with J gene TRBJ2-3; TRBD1 matches 9 bases. J was trimmed by 2 bases and V by 3 bases; bases with no gene match: 6. This CDR3 is 16 amino acids long. From germline, CDR1 is MDHEN and CDR2 SYDVKM.

This clonotype was seen at least ten times. The chain recombines TRBV2 with TRBJ1-5; a weak D match, TRBD1 (5 bases). The V gene's germline CDR1 is SNHLY and CDR2 FYNNEI. The CDR3 extends over 13 amino acids. Trimming shortened V by 5 bases and J by 6 bases, and 11 bases separated the two germline ends. As DNA, the CDR3 is TGTGCCAGCAGTTCCCAGGGTTTTCAGCCCCAGCATTTT. This translates into CASSSQGFQPQHF.

This clonotype was counted only a few times. The chain couples TRBV4-1 to TRBJ1-1; 12 nucleotides line up with TRBD1. Germline trimming cut 5 bases from V and 6 bases from J; bases unmatched to any gene: 19. Germline loops: CDR1 MGHRA, CDR2 YSYEKL. The CDR3 extends over 19 amino acids. CDR3 loop: CASSNLAPGQGARGSEAFF. DNA of the CDR3: TGCGCCAGCAGCAATCTCGCACCGGGACAGGGGGCTAGAGGTTCTGAAGCTTTCTTT.

Many counts were recorded for this clonotype. The chain carries TRBV7-2 and TRBJ2-5, with TRBD2 matching over 14 bases. Trimming took 5 bases from V and 2 from J; bases not matched to a gene: 4. Germline V gives CDR1 SGHTA, CDR2 FQGNSA. CDR3 length equals 16 residues. CDR3 DNA sequence: TGTGCCAGCAGCCCATGGACTAGCGGGAGGCAAGAGACCCAGTACTTC. Translating gives CASSPWTSGRQETQYF.

This clonotype was counted ten times or more. The CDR3 coding sequence is TGTGCCAGCAGTCCGCTCGGGAACACTGAAGCTTTCTTT. Protein: CASSPLGNTEAFF. The chain has TRBV12-3 or TRBV12-4 and TRBJ1-1, with unresolved D. Trimming shortened V by 5 bases and J by 1 base, and 8 bases separated the two germline ends. The CDR3 covers 13 residues.

This clonotype was observed a handful of times. J is TRBJ1-2 and V is TRBV24-1; 10 bases agree with TRBD1. The germline CDR1 and CDR2 sequences are KGHDR and SFDVKD. This CDR3 is built from 17 residues. The V segment lost 3 bases and the J segment 3 bases; nucleotides outside the gene matches: 9. This CDR3 reads CATSDAGQGHGDYGYTF. As DNA, the CDR3 is TGTGCCACCAGTGATGCGGGACAGGGGCACGGTGACTATGGCTACACCTTC.

This clonotype was counted only a few times. The J gene is TRBJ1-1, the V gene TRBV7-2, with D uncertain. Germline CDR1 is SGHTA and CDR2 is FQGNSA. The CDR3 runs to 15 residues. Trimming removed 5 bases at V and 4 bases at J, with 17 bases between. CDR3 residues: CASSRVSTSSTEAFF. In DNA form, the CDR3 reads TGTGCCAGCAGCCGAGTGAGCACCTCAAGCACTGAAGCTTTCTTT.

The gene calls are TRBV6-2 or TRBV6-3 and TRBJ1-6; no firm D call. This CDR3 contains 14 residues. In germline, CDR1 is MNHEY, CDR2 SVGEGT. The V end was cut by 2 bases, the J end by 10 bases, with 12 bases between. The CDR3 nucleotides read TGTGCCAGCAGTTACGGGATAATGGGGTCACCCCTCCACTTT. It specifies CASSYGIMGSPLHF.

This clonotype occurred a few times. The chain has TRBV12-3 or TRBV12-4 and TRBJ2-3; 7 bases fit TRBD2. V was pared by 6 bases and J by 0 bases, with 3 bases of the junction left unmatched. This CDR3 is 14 amino acids long. The CDR3 coding sequence is TGTGCCAGCAGCGGGACTATTAGCACAGATACGCAGTATTTT. It encodes CASSGTISTDTQYF.

This clonotype showed up many times. The V call is TRBV15, the J call TRBJ2-7, with 10 bases that match TRBD1. V trimming: 3 bases; J trimming: 3 bases; junction bases outside the gene matches: 2. The CDR3 contains 14 residues. The V gene's germline CDR1 is LNHNV and CDR2 YYDKDF (reference sequence). CDR3 sequence: CATSSRTGGYEQYF. CDR3 DNA sequence: TGTGCCACCAGCAGTAGGACAGGGGGCTACGAGCAGTACTTC.

This clonotype occurred many times. The chain links TRBV28 to TRBJ2-2; D gene ambiguous. The V and J ends lost 7 bases and 0 bases respectively, with 6 bases between them. This CDR3 is built from 13 residues. Germline V CDR1 and CDR2: MDHEN, SYDVKM. This chain's CDR3 is CASKTANTGELFF. In nucleotides, the CDR3 is TGTGCCAGCAAGACCGCGAACACCGGGGAGCTGTTTTTT.

This clonotype appeared many times. This chain joins TRBV6-1 and TRBJ1-6; D gene unclear. V was trimmed by 6 bases and J by 10 bases, leaving 13 bases between them. The CDR3 loop spans 13 amino acids. Per germline, CDR1 MNHNS and CDR2 SASEGT. The DNA of the CDR3 is TGTGCCAGCAGCCGGAACAGAGACTCACCCCTCCACTTT. It is translated as CASSRNRDSPLHF.

This clonotype was recorded a few times. The chain links TRBV5-1 to TRBJ2-3; 8 bases line up with TRBD1. Germline assignment: CDR1 SGHRS and CDR2 YFSETQ. Trimming at V came to 4 bases and at J to 2 bases, leaving 9 bases not matched to a gene. The CDR3 is 16 residues long. CDR3: CASSMGGQVVTDTQYF. For the CDR3, the DNA is TGCGCCAGCAGCATGGGGGGACAGGTGGTCACAGATACGCAGTATTTT.

The table lists this clonotype with many counts. In DNA, the CDR3 is TGCAGTGCTCCCGACTTGACAGGGGGCGGACAGCCCCAGCATTTT. Protein sequence: CSAPDLTGGGQPQHF. J is TRBJ1-5 and V is TRBV20-1; 10 positions agree with TRBD1. J gave up 7 bases and V 5 bases, and 11 bases lay outside the gene matches. The CDR3 has 15 residues. CDR1 and CDR2 from the germline V gene are DFQATT and SNEGSKA (reference sequence).

The CDR3 region has the DNA TGTGCCATCAGTGAGTCGATCGGGGGGAACACCGGGGAGCTGTTTTTT. Its protein is CAISESIGGNTGELFF. This chain connects TRBV10-3 to TRBJ2-2; perhaps TRBD2 as D (6 bases). Germline V lookup: CDR1 ENHRY, CDR2 SYGVKD. V was cut by 0 bases and J by 1 base, with 9 bases left in between. This CDR3 has 16 residues.

This clonotype was detected ten times or more. This chain connects TRBV2 to TRBJ1-2, with D possibly matching TRBD1 (5 bases). From germline, CDR1 is SNHLY and CDR2 FYNNEI. This CDR3 has 15 residues. V was clipped by 1 base and J by 4 bases, with 13 bases between them. CDR3 DNA: TGTGCCAGCAGTGAAGGGTTAGGGGACTTCTATGGCTACACCTTC. As protein: CASSEGLGDFYGYTF.

This clonotype was counted a few times. V gene TRBV5-6 combines with J gene TRBJ2-7, with 8 nucleotides matching TRBD2. The junction had 6 bases not matched to a gene; V was cut back by 4 bases and J by 0 bases. The CDR3 covers 15 residues. The germline V gene encodes CDR1 SGHDT and CDR2 YYEEEE. The CDR3 nucleotides read TGTGCCAGCAGCGACCCCGGGAGGGTCTCCTACGAGCAGTACTTC. It translates to CASSDPGRVSYEQYF.

A remark on this clonotype: At one end, the junction sequence differs from germline, possibly due to a read error. CDR3 nucleotides: TGCGCCAGCAGCCCCACCCACCGTTCCGGGGTTGGGGCTAACGTCCTGACTTTC. It specifies CASSPTHRSGVGANVLTF. The genes are TRBV4-3 and TRBJ2-6; D assignment may be TRBD1 or TRBD2 (5 bases each). The CDR3 is made up of 18 amino acids. Germline values: CDR1 LGHNA, CDR2 YSLEER.

This clonotype was detected only a few times. The J gene is TRBJ2-5, the V gene TRBV9; 10 nucleotides align to TRBD2. Germline assignment: CDR1 SGDLS and CDR2 YYNGEE. The CDR3 loop spans 18 amino acids. Trimming cost V 3 bases and J 5 bases; bases outside gene matches: 16. The CDR3 loop is CASSGEERGGVTTETQYF. CDR3 DNA sequence: TGTGCCAGCAGCGGGGAGGAGCGGGGGGGCGTTACAACCGAGACCCAGTACTTC.